A selection of T cell receptor beta chains follows, all from one sample in a study of cytomegalovirus exposure and HLA in healthy donors. Sequencing used immunoSEQ multiplex PCR; TCRdb keeps in-frame clones, though not all of them. The table has under 200,000 clones, under 80% seen once. The sequenced sample was PBMCs. These receptor sequences come from a man aged 35-49 years in good health and CMV-seronegative. CDR3s include the opening cysteine and the closing phenylalanine or tryptophan. Fields, in order: J gene, V gene, clone size, CDR3 protein. The size field is filled for only some rows; it gives once, few, many or a size class.

J: TRBJ1-1; V: TRBV11-2; size: NA; CDR3: CASSPLPGQQNTEAFF
J: TRBJ2-3; V: TRBV13; size: NA; CDR3: CASSSGVTSTDTQYF
J: TRBJ2-7; V: TRBV19; size: once; CDR3: CASSAKPAPSSYEQYF
J: TRBJ1-5; V: TRBV6-1; size: NA; CDR3: CASSEAGGGPQPQHF
J: TRBJ2-1; V: TRBV7-6; size: NA; CDR3: CASSLWRVGRNGNEQFF
J: TRBJ2-7; V: TRBV10-2; size: NA; CDR3: CASIDRKPYEQYF
J: TRBJ1-3; V: TRBV4-1; size: once; CDR3: CASSQGGGTGNTIYF
J: TRBJ1-3; V: TRBV10-3; size: NA; CDR3: CAISGGPGNTIYF
J: TRBJ1-4; V: TRBV6-5; size: NA; CDR3: CASSLQGTNEKLFF
J: TRBJ1-6; V: TRBV7-9; size: NA; CDR3: CASSFGGTYNSPLHF
J: TRBJ1-4; V: TRBV10-3; size: NA; CDR3: CAISPTAATNEKLFF
J: TRBJ2-2; V: TRBV4-1; size: NA; CDR3: CASSQSPTGITGELFF
J: TRBJ1-3; V: TRBV19; size: NA; CDR3: CASRRSSYSGNTIYF
J: TRBJ2-3; V: TRBV10-3; size: NA; CDR3: CAISAGSTDTQYF
J: TRBJ2-5; V: TRBV5-4; size: few; CDR3: CASSLGQRLGEETQYF
J: TRBJ2-2; V: TRBV7-6; size: NA; CDR3: CASSLDTAGGTGELFF
J: TRBJ1-1; V: TRBV11-2; size: NA; CDR3: CASSLVGLGSTEAFF
J: TRBJ1-1; V: TRBV18; size: NA; CDR3: CASSPPLSTEAFF
J: TRBJ1-1; V: TRBV13; size: many; CDR3: CASSLGWDRNTEAFF
J: TRBJ1-2; V: TRBV6-6; size: NA; CDR3: CASSFLGGYGYTF
J: TRBJ1-1; V: TRBV29-1; size: NA; CDR3: CSVFDRNTEAFF
J: TRBJ2-5; V: TRBV5-1; size: NA; CDR3: CASSPWTSLETQYF
J: TRBJ1-5; V: TRBV19; size: NA; CDR3: CARFGGRANSNQPQHF
J: TRBJ1-6; V: TRBV2; size: NA; CDR3: CASERTGGGLSPLHF
J: TRBJ2-3; V: TRBV9; size: few; CDR3: CASSAPGTTTYSTDTQYF
J: TRBJ2-7; V: TRBV29-1; size: NA; CDR3: CSVEDRGLDEQYF
J: TRBJ2-5; V: TRBV5-1; size: NA; CDR3: CASSLKVRSGDQETQYF
J: TRBJ2-2; V: TRBV7-3; size: NA; CDR3: CARDRENTGELFF
J: TRBJ2-1; V: TRBV5-1; size: NA; CDR3: CASSLLLAGGYNEQFF
J: TRBJ2-1; V: TRBV5-1; size: NA; CDR3: CASGLTGNEQFF
J: TRBJ2-5; V: TRBV6-5; size: few; CDR3: CASSILEQETQYF
J: TRBJ1-1; V: TRBV19; size: NA; CDR3: CASSTGFTEAFF
J: TRBJ1-1; V: TRBV4-1; size: few; CDR3: CASSLAQEMNTEAFF
J: TRBJ1-1; V: TRBV5-4; size: NA; CDR3: CASSFRTGDTEAFF
J: TRBJ2-3; V: TRBV5-1; size: once; CDR3: CASSPLGGSHTDTQYF
J: TRBJ2-2; V: TRBV7-2; size: NA; CDR3: CASNTGTYRAGELFF
J: TRBJ1-2; V: TRBV4-3; size: NA; CDR3: CASSHEEAGLGYGYTF
J: TRBJ2-7; V: TRBV27; size: NA; CDR3: CASSLAASYEQYF
J: TRBJ1-3; V: TRBV5-4; size: once; CDR3: CASSPQGPSGNTIYF
J: TRBJ2-3; V: TRBV18; size: NA; CDR3: CASSPISPRGTDTQYF
J: TRBJ2-7; V: TRBV6-5; size: NA; CDR3: CASREGQGYEQYF
J: TRBJ2-1; V: TRBV5-6; size: NA; CDR3: CASSLGRLAGANEQFF
J: TRBJ2-7; V: TRBV12-5; size: NA; CDR3: CASGLVSRHEQYF
J: TRBJ2-1; V: TRBV9; size: NA; CDR3: CASSATTSGGEQFF
J: TRBJ1-1; V: TRBV27; size: few; CDR3: CASSHRDRGTEAFF
J: TRBJ2-3; V: TRBV5-1; size: NA; CDR3: CASSVTGDTQYF
J: TRBJ2-1; V: TRBV30; size: once; CDR3: CAWSVLAGGRYEQFF
J: TRBJ2-3; V: TRBV7-2; size: few; CDR3: CASSLVVRGGTDTQYF
J: TRBJ2-3; V: TRBV9; size: NA; CDR3: CASSAGLAHLPPADTQYF
J: TRBJ1-2; V: TRBV29-1; size: NA; CDR3: CSASANQGPYTF
J: TRBJ2-5; V: TRBV5-1; size: NA; CDR3: CASSQGLAGVIQETQYF
J: TRBJ1-2; V: TRBV7-9; size: NA; CDR3: CASSPGQTNYGYTF
J: TRBJ2-7; V: TRBV29-1; size: NA; CDR3: CSVEGRGTEQYF